The clone carrying this T cell receptor (beta chain) came up once. This sample is part of a study of blood T cell repertoires in COVID-19. Study-level information: Material from acute and convalescent COVID-19 was sourced from the United States, Italy and Spain. T cells, B-cell-depleted T cells, or PBMCs supplied cDNA or gDNA.

Germline V gene lookup returns CDR1 LNHDA and CDR2 SQIVND (reference sequence). Deletions cut 6 bases from V and 2 bases from J, with 9 bases between. The CDR3 has 13 residues. Per the original methods: Quantification of nucleated cells was approximated via reference gene primer amplification. The table came from immunoSEQ multiplex PCR; TCRdb's copy has only in-frame clones and leaves some out. V, J and clone size derive from that table, while D and trimming were established from the DNA sequence. The data contain approximately 190,000 clones, about 84% of them seen just once; the ten biggest clones take up under 5.5%.

Sequencing was performed on peripheral blood. The sequence derives from a woman aged 30 to 39 with acute or convalescent COVID-19. The chain employs TRBV19 and TRBJ2-3; D unclear. CDR3 sequence: CASRNIFTDTQYF. The CDR3 DNA reads TGTGCCAGTAGAAACATTTTCACAGATACGCAGTATTTT.